The clone carrying this T cell receptor (beta chain) was seen a handful of times. The entry originates in a study of tumor T cells in aggressive B-cell lymphoma. TCRdb's copy holds only in-frame clones and misses some; the assay was immunoSEQ multiplex PCR. The data contain 5,000 to 7,000 clones, 88% of them seen just once; the ten biggest clones take up about 3%. This TCR was recovered from an adult with diffuse large B cell lymphoma. Some clones in this sample may be carry-over from other donors' samples. Sequenced: tumor tissue.

The CDR3, as DNA: TGTGCCAGCATCGAAAACAGGGGGGGCGGAGAGACCCAGTACTTC. This sequence encodes CASIENRGGGETQYF. V gene TRBV11-2 combines with J gene TRBJ2-5; weak D call: TRBD1 (8 bases). The CDR3 covers 15 residues. V was cut by 7 bases and J by 4 bases, with 19 bases left in between. The germline V gene encodes CDR1 SGHAT and CDR2 FQNNGV.